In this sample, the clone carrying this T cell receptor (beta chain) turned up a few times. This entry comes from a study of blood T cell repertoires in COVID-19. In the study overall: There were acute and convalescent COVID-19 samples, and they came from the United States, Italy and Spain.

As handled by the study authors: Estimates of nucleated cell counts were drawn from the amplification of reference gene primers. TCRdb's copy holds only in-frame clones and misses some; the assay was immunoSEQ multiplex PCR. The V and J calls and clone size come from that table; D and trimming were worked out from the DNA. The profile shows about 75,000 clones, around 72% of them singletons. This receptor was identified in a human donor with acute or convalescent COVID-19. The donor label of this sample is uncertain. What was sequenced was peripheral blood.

CDR3 DNA: TGTGCCTGGGGGGACAGGAACACTGAAGCTTTCTTT. Translation: CAWGDRNTEAFF. The V call is TRBV30, the J call TRBJ1-1; 7 bases map to TRBD1. V shed 5 bases and J 1 base; nucleotides not matched to a gene: 1. The CDR3 is 12 amino acids. From germline, CDR1 is GTSNPN and CDR2 SVGIG (reference sequence).